Given below is one TCR beta chain in context. V was cut by 3 bases and J by 8 bases, with 19 bases left in between. The CDR3 consists of 15 residues. Germline lookup yields CDR1 LNHDA and CDR2 SQIVND (reference sequence). The table came from immunoSEQ multiplex PCR; TCRdb's copy has only in-frame clones and leaves some out. The data show approximately 40,000 clones, 60% to 75% seen once. This specimen comes from a study of pediatric ulcerative colitis. Rectal tissue came from one to two pinch biopsies taken at colonoscopy. The sequence derives from a boy aged 5-17 years with moderate ulcerative colitis. The rearrangement uses TRBV19 and TRBJ1-2; tentative D call: TRBD1 (5 bases). The sequencing sample was made of gut tissue. CDR3 protein: CASSIVSGHIKGYTF. In DNA, the CDR3 is TGTGCCAGTAGTATCGTCTCGGGGCATATTAAAGGCTACACCTTC. The full variable domain, rest sourced from reference TRBV19 and TRBJ1-2, is DGGITQSPKYLFRKEGQNVTLSCEQNLNHDAMYWYRQDPGQGLRLIYYSQIVNDFQKGDIAEGYSVSREKKESFPLTVTSAQKNPTAFYLCASSIVSGHIKGYTFGSGTRLTVV.